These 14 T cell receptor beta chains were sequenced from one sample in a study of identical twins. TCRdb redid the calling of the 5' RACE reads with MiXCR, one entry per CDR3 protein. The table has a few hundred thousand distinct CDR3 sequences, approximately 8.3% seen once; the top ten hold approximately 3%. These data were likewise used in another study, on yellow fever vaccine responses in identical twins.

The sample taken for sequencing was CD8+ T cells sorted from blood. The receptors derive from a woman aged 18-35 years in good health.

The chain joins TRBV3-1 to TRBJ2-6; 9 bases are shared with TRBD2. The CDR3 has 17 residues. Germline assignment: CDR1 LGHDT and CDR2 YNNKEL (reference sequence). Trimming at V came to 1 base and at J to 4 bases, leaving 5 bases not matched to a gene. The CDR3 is CASSQAAGGDGANVLTF. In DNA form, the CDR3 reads TGTGCCAGCAGCCAAGCAGCGGGGGGCGACGGGGCCAACGTCCTGACTTTC. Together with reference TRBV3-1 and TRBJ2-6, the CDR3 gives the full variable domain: DTAVSQTPKYLVTQMGNDKSIKCEQNLGHDTMYWYKQDSKKFLKIMFSYNNKELIINETVPNRFSPKSPDKAHLNLHINSLELGDSAVYFCASSQAAGGDGANVLTFGAGSRLTVL.

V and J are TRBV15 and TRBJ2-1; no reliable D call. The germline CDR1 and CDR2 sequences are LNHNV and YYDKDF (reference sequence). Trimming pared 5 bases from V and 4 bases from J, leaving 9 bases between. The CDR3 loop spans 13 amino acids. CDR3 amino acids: CATSLTDYNEQFF. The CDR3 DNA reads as TGTGCCACCAGCCTGACTGATTACAATGAGCAGTTCTTC.

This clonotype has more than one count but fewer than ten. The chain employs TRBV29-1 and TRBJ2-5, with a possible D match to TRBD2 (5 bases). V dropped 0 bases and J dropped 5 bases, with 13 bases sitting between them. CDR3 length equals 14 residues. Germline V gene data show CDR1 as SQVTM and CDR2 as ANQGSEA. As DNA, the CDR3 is TGCAGCGTTGAAGATCTTGGCGTAGCGGAGACCCAGTACTTC. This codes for CSVEDLGVAETQYF.

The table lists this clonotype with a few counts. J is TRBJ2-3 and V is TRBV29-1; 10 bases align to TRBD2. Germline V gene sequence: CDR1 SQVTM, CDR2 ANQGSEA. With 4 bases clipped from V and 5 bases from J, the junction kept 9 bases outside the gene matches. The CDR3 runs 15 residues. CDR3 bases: TGCAGCGTTGCTACACTAGCGGGACCGGTAGATACGCAGTATTTT. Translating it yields CSVATLAGPVDTQYF.

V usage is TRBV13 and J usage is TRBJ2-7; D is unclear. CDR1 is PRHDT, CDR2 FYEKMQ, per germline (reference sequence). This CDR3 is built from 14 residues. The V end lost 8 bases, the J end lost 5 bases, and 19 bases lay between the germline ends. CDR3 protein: CASESASVGNEQYF. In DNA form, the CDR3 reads TGTGCCAGCGAATCGGCGAGCGTCGGTAACGAGCAGTACTTC.

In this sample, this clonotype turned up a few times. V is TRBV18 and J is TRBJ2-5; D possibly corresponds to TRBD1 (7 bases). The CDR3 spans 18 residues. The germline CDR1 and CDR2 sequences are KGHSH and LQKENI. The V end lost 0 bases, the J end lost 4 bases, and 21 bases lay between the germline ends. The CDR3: CASSPPWSQGGPTETQYF. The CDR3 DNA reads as TGTGCCAGCTCACCACCGTGGAGTCAGGGGGGACCGACAGAGACCCAGTACTTC.

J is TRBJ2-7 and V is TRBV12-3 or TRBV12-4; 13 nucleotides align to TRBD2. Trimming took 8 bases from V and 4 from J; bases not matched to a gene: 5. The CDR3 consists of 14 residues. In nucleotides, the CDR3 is TGTGCCAGCTCGACTAGCGGGAGGCTATACGAGCAGTACTTC. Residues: CASSTSGRLYEQYF.

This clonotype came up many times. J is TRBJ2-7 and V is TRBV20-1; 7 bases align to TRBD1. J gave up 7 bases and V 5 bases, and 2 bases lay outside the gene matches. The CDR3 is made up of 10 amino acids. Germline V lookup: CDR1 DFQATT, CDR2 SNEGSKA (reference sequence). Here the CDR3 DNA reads TGCAGTGCTTCAGGGGGTGAGCAGTACTTC. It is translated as CSASGGEQYF.

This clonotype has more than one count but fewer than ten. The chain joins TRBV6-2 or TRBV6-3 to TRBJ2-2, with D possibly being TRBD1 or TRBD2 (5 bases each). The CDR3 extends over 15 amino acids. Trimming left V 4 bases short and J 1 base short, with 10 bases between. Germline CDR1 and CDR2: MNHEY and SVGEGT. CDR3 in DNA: TGTGCCAGCAGTTGGGACGGACAGAACACCGGGGAGCTGTTTTTT. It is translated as CASSWDGQNTGELFF.

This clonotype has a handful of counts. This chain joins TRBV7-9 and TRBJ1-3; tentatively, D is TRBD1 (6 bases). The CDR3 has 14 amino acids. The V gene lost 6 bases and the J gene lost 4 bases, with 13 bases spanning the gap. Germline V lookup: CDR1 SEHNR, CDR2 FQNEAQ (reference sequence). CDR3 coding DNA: TGTGCCAGCAGACCTCAGGGGTTAGGAAACACCATATATTTT. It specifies CASRPQGLGNTIYF.

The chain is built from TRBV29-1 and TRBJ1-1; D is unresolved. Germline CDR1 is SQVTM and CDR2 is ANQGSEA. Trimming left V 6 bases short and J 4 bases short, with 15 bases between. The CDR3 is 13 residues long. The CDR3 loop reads CSVGEVSVTEAFF. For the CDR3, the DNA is TGCAGCGTGGGAGAAGTTTCGGTCACTGAAGCTTTCTTT.

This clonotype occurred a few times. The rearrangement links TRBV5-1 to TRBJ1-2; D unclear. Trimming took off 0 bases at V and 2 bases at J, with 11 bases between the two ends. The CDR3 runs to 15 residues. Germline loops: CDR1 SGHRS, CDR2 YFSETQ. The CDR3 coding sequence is TGCGCCAGCAGCTTGGATTGGCCCATAAACTATGGCTACACCTTC. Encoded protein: CASSLDWPINYGYTF.

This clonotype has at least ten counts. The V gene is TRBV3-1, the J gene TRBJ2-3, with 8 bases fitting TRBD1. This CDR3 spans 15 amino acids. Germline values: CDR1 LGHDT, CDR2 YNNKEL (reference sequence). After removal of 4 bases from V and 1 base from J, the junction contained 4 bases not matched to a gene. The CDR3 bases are TGTGCCAGCAGCCCACCCAGGGGGCGCACAGATACGCAGTATTTT. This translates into CASSPPRGRTDTQYF.

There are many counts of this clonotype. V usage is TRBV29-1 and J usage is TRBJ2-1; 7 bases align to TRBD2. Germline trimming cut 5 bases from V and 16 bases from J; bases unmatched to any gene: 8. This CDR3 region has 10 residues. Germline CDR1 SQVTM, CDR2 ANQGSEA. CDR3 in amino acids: CSVTGTTAFF. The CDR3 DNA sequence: TGCAGCGTTACCGGGACTACAGCCTTCTTC.